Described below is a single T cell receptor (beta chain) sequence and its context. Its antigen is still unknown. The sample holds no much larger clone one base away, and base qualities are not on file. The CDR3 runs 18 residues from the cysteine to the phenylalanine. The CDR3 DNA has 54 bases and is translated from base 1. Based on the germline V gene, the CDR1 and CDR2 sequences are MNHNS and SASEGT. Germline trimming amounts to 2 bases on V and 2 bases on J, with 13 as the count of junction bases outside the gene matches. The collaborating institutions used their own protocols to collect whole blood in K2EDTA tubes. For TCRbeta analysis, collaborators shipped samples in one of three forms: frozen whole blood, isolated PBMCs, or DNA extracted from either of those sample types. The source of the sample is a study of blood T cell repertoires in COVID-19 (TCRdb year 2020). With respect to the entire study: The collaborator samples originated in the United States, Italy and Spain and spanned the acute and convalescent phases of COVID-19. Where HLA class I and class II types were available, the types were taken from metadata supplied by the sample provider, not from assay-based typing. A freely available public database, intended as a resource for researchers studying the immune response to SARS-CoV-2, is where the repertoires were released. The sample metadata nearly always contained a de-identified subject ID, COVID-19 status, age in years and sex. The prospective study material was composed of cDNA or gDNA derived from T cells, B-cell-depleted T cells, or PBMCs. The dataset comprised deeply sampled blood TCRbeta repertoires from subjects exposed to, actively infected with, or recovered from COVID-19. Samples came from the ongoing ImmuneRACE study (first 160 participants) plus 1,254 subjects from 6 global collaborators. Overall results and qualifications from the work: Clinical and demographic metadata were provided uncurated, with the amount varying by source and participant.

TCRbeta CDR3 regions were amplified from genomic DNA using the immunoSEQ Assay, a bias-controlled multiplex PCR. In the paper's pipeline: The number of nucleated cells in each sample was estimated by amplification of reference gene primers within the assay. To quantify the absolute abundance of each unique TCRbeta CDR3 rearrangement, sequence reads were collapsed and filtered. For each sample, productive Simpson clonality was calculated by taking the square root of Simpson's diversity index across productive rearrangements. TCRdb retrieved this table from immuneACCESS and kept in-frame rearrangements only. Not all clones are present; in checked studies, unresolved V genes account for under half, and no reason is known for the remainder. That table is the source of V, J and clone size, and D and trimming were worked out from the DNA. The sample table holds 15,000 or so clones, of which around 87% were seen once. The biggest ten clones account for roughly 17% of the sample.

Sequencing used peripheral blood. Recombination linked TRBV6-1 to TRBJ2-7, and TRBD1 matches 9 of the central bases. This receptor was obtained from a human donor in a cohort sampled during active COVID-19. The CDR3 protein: CASSERGQGNLDPYEQYF. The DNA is TGTGCCAGCAGTGAAAGGGGACAGGGTAACTTGGACCCCTACGAGCAGTACTTC.